The rows below give T cell receptor beta chains drawn from one sample of a study of blood T cells in healthy people across ages. MiXCR, applied by TCRdb to the 5' RACE reads, yields one record per CDR3 protein. The table lists about 680,000 distinct CDR3 sequences, about half of them singletons. Sequencing input: blood. The receptors come from a woman aged 55-69 years in good health. Each CDR3 is given with its conserved first and last residue. Each record gives: V gene, J gene, CDR3 protein.

>TRBV28|TRBJ1-2
CASSTGQGRNYGYTF
>TRBV7-2|TRBJ1-2
CASSHPSGGVGYGYTF
>TRBV20-1|TRBJ2-1
CSARAGTTEFF
>TRBV5-1|TRBJ2-3
CASSPQTSTTDTQYF
>TRBV5-1|TRBJ2-1
CASESGLAGNYNEQFF
>TRBV20-1|TRBJ2-5
CSARANDGLAVQYF
>TRBV28|TRBJ2-2
CASSLRTATNTGELFF
>TRBV5-1|TRBJ2-7
CASSLVGQGADEQYF
>TRBV19|TRBJ2-5
CASSIDRVIGETQYF
>TRBV11-1|TRBJ2-3
CASSFLSGSPTDTQYF
>TRBV7-2|TRBJ1-6
CASSFWTNSPLHF
>TRBV28|TRBJ2-7
CASSWSGGSYEQYF
>TRBV7-2|TRBJ2-1
CASRLAGGSGEQFF
>TRBV9|TRBJ2-5
CASSDQGGIGETQYF
>TRBV20-1|TRBJ2-4
CSASLASGRAAIGYEKYF